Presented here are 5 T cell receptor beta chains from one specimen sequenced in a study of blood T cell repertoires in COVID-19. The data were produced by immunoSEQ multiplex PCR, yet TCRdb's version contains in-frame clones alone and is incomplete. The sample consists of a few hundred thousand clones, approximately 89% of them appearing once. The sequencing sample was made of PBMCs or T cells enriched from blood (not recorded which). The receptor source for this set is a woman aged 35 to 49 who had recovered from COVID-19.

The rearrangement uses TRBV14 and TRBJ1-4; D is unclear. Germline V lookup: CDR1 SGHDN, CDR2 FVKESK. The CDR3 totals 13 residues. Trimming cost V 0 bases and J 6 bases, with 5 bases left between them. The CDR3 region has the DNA TGTGCCAGCAGCCAAGACCCTGATGAAAAACTGTTTTTT. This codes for CASSQDPDEKLFF.

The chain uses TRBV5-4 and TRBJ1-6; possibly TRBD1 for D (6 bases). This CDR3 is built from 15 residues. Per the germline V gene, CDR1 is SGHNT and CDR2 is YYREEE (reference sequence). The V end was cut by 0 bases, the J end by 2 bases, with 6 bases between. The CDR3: CASSLGQAYNSPLHF. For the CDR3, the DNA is TGTGCCAGCAGCTTGGGACAGGCCTATAATTCACCCCTCCACTTT.

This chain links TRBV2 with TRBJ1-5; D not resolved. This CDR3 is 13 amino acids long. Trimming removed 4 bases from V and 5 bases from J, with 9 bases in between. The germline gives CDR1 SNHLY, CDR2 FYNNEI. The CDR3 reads CASSVGRHQPQHF. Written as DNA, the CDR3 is TGTGCCAGCAGTGTAGGGAGGCATCAGCCCCAGCATTTT.

CDR3 nucleotide sequence: TGTGCCAGCAGTGTTTATAGCAATCAGCCCCAGCATTTT. Translating gives CASSVYSNQPQHF. The chain employs TRBV2 and TRBJ1-5; D ambiguous. CDR1 is SNHLY, CDR2 FYNNEI, per germline. V lost 4 bases, J lost 0 bases, and 4 bases lay in between. The CDR3 totals 13 residues.

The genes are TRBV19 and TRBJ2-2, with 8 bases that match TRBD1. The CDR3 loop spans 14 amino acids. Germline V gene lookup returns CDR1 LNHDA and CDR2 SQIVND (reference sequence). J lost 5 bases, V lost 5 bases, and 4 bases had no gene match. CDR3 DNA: TGTGCCAGTAGTGTTACAGGGGGAACCGGGGAGCTGTTTTTT. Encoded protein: CASSVTGGTGELFF.